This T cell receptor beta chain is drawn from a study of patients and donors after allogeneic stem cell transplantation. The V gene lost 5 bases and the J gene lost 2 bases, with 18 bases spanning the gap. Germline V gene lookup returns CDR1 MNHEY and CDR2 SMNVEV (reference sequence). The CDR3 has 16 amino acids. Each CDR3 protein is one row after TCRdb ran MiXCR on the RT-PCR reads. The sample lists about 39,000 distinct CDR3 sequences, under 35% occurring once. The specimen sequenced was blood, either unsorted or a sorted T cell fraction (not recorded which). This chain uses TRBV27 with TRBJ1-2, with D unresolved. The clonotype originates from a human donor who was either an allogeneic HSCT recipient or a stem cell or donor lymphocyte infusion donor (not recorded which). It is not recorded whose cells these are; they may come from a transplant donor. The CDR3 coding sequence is TGTGCCAGCAGTCTTCTTCTCGGTAAAGGGAACTATGGCTACACCTTC. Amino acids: CASSLLLGKGNYGYTF.